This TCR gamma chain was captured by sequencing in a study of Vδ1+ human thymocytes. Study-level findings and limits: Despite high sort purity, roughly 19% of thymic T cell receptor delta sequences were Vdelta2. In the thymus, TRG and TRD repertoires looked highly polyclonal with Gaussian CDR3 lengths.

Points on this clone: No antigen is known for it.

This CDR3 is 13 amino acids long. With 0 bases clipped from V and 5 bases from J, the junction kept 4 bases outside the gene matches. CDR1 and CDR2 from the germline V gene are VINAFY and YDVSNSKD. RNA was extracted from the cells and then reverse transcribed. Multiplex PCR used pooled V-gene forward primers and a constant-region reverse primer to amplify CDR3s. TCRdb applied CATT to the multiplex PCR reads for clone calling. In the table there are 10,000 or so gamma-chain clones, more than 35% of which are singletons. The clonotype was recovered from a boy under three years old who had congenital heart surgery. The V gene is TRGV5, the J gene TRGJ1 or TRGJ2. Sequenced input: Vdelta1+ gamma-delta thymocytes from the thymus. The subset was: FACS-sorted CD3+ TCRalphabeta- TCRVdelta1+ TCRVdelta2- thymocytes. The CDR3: CATWDRLNYKKLF. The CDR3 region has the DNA TGTGCCACCTGGGACAGGCTCAATTATAAGAAACTCTTT.